This T cell receptor beta chain stems from a study of blood T cell repertoires in COVID-19. About the research overall: T cells, B-cell-depleted T cells, or PBMCs supplied cDNA or gDNA.

The V and J ends lost 4 bases and 6 bases, in that order; junction bases with no gene match: 9. Germline V gene data show CDR1 as SGHRS and CDR2 as YFSETQ. The CDR3 totals 16 residues. Enrollees, about 18 to 89 years old, lived in about two dozen US areas. Researchers sorted participants into cohorts using their self-reported clinical history. Two negative PCRs, clearance, or symptom resolution were required of recovered Cohort 3 donors. Here immunoSEQ multiplex PCR was the method, and the copy in TCRdb shows in-frame clones only, minus some. The sample consists of roughly 200,000 clones, 70% to 90% of them appearing once.

The clonotype comes from a man aged 25 to 40 who had recovered from COVID-19. V is TRBV5-1 and J is TRBJ1-6; 8 bases agree with TRBD1. Sequencing input: PBMCs or T cells enriched from blood (not recorded which). The chain's CDR3 is CASSTTGDLGNSPLHF. The CDR3 bases are TGCGCCAGCAGCACGACAGGGGATTTGGGTAATTCACCCCTCCACTTT.